This T cell receptor beta chain was retrieved from a study of cytomegalovirus exposure and HLA in healthy donors (TCRdb year 2017). Concerning the study at large: An earlier analysis of a few hundred of the donors reported about 260 Gb of sequence data and some 110 million unique TCR beta sequences obtained from about 180 million T cells. In the later analysis, no new phenotypic data were used to find candidate immune exposures; instead, reliance was placed on TCR beta sequences and their occurrence across donors. The study was designed to test whether signatures of past pathogen exposure could be identified by cataloging public T cell receptors. Roughly 300 gigabases of sequencing data and 78 million or so unique TCR sequences were included in an early release covering around 600 HLA-typed donors. An earlier analysis of 450 to 750 of the donors used high-throughput TCR beta sequencing to judge whether each TCR beta V gene segment behaved as functional or pseudogenic. Donor age, sex, ethnicity and CMV serostatus were compiled together with the repertoire data. Besides the first cohort of 666 subjects, a separate validation cohort made up of 95 to 150 different subjects was used. Among the roughly 430 genotyped donors, around 81% belonged to the genetic ancestry cluster associated with self-reported Caucasian donors. To study patterns of TCR occurrence, a later analysis re-analyzed previously published TCR beta repertoires from 650 to 750 donors and added high-resolution HLA genotyping. To predict cytomegalovirus infection status, the study brought together high-throughput TCR immunosequencing, statistical association of individual TCRs with disease status, and machine learning. Typing coverage differed by locus: A, B, C, DRB1 and DQB1 were typed in about 620-640 donors, DQA1 in 522, DPA1 in 600 to 610, and DPB1 in roughly 470. Across 300 to 500 genotyped donors of the cohort, an average of about 240,000 unique TCR beta nucleotide sequences per donor were sequenced, and 15% to 20% of those sequences were non-productive. A later genetic analysis took genome-wide SNP genotypes for about 55% of the roughly 670 donors and used that subset as a discovery cohort. All discovery cohort repertoires had been generated on a single sequencing platform. The study profiled the T cell repertoires of under 850 subjects by immunosequencing and related them to cytomegalovirus serostatus. Several DR-DQ haplotypes were handled as single units for association and clustering because linkage in the cohort was strong. Both class I and class II loci were covered by HLA typing, at four-digit resolution.

Including the terminal cysteine and phenylalanine, the CDR3 comprises 14 residues. The sequence is cut down to CDR3 DNA, 42 bases in frame from base 1. Reading the germline V gene gives CDR1 MNHEY and CDR2 SVGAGI. V loses 2 bases, J loses 0 bases, and the germline ends lie 7 bases apart. What the research found in general, with its limitations: In a later analysis, HLA-associated TCR beta chains were found to be more clonally expanded and to have lower generation probabilities than equally common non-associated chains. An association between a missense DCLRE1C variant and V-gene and J-gene trimming of TCR beta chains was found in a later genetic analysis and replicated in an independent cohort. For the cohort, immune exposure information was limited to CMV serostatus. Because some donors lacked HLA typing at each locus, the association tests relied only on the typed subset. A group of highly shared sequence variants was considered likely to be a technical artifact of the sequencing pipeline. Cytomegalovirus status was reported to be diagnosed by the classifier with high specificity and sensitivity in both the original and validation cohorts. In vitro tests confirmed that three of the cytomegalovirus-associated TCR beta chains recognize cytomegalovirus antigens. The authors suggested that the approach could potentially be generalized to other disease states and immunological phenotypes. Roughly uniform sequencing depth across donors was assumed in presence/absence analyses, although this assumption may not hold. In a later analysis, 16,951 TCR beta sequences were associated with specific HLA alleles at a false discovery rate of 0.05. Most CMV-associated TCR beta chains appeared to be HLA-restricted in a later analysis, and the HLA associations seemed to be driven largely by CMV exposure. A further reported finding was that TCR beta sequences accurately predicted the HLA-A and HLA-B alleles for most subjects in the first cohort. Strong co-occurrence of HLA alleles, especially DR and DQ, made assigning TCR associations to individual alleles difficult. Several of the top co-occurrence clusters appeared to be linked to parvovirus B19, influenza, CMV and Epstein-Barr virus, according to a later analysis. A later analysis found that TCR association rates varied across HLA loci, with DRB1 alleles showing the most associated TCRs and HLA-C alleles the fewest. Most TCR sequences were observed very rarely across donors, whereas some public TCRs were present in many individuals. Because counts were too low, around 18 rarely observed V segments, including chromosome 9 orphons, were left out of the earlier analysis of some 600 of the donors. Only TCR beta chains were sequenced in this cohort, and the absence of alpha or paired-chain data limited detectable features. Some IMGT-functional V segments, including TRBV6-2 and TRBV6-3, could not be distinguished by the 87-base-pair reads and were therefore excluded. The study listed 164 TCR beta chains as associated with cytomegalovirus. In an earlier analysis of 450 to 750 of the donors, most TCR beta V segments appeared in productive rearrangements about 90% or about 30% of the time, broadly matching IMGT annotations. Linkage disequilibrium might explain the correlated functional status among segregating V segments, but an unknown experimental factor could not be ruled out. According to a later genetic analysis, donors in an Asian-associated ancestry cluster had fewer N-insertions in productive TCRs than the roughly 670-donor mean.

The cohort comprised some 680 healthy bone marrow donors. At the time of sampling, all cohort members were nominally healthy, though unrecorded immune exposures were likely present. The donor tested CMV seropositive, placing the donor among the 250 to 300 seropositive members of the cohort. Every donor gave a peripheral blood sample, and the peripheral blood mononuclear cells from that sample were used for TCR beta sequencing. Genomic DNA extraction from the blood cell samples was performed with the Qiagen DNeasy Blood Extraction Kit. Comment on this clone: There is no known antigen for this receptor. No qualities accompany the bases; no much larger clone lies one base away.

The library was obtained by the immunoSEQ multiplex PCR assay. The multiplex PCR relied on a mix of 60 forward primers for TCR Vbeta segments and 13 reverse primers for TCR Jbeta segments. The CDR3 region of rearranged TCR beta genes was amplified from genomic DNA by a multiplex PCR assay. The amplified TCR beta libraries were sequenced on the Illumina HiSeq System as 87-base-pair reads. The original methods were these. A later analysis counted tens of millions of unique TCR beta chains across the 700 or so repertoires, and approximately 11 million of these chains were shared by at least two donors. To remove PCR and sequencing errors, raw reads were error-corrected and collapsed into unique sequences using a nearest-neighbor algorithm that merged closely related sequences. To assign V, D and J gene segments, CDR3 sequences were aligned to IMGT reference sequences. For a sequence to be retained, a match of at least six nucleotides to both a V gene segment and a J gene segment was required. Rearrangements were called productive when the CDR3 lacked stop codons and stayed in frame with V and J; all others were non-productive. Following IMGT convention, CDR3 was defined as the stretch from the second conserved V-encoded cysteine up to the conserved J-encoded phenylalanine. In an earlier analysis of more than 550 of the donors, sequences lacking an unambiguous match to a single V gene segment were excluded. An earlier analysis of roughly 590 of the donors called V segments functional above 56.7% productive rearrangements and segregating when the between-donor standard deviation exceeded 5%. A statistical classification framework was built for diagnosing cytomegalovirus status from the catalog of TCR beta chain sequences. In a later analysis, V and J genes were assigned by comparing TCR nucleotide sequences against IMGT/GENE-DB human TR gene sequences. Using the TCRdist pipeline, a later analysis assigned CDR3 sequences along with most-parsimonious VDJ recombination scenarios. In a later analysis, each TCR beta chain was defined by its CDR3 amino acid sequence together with its V-gene family, and reads lacking a unique V-gene family were excluded. To address suspected cross-contamination and a sequencing artifact, a later analysis removed 450 to 700 highly shared, low-generation-probability nucleotide sequences. In a later analysis, a clonal expansion index for each public chain was calculated from normalized within-repertoire ranks of inferred template counts. In a later analysis, generation probabilities were computed using a VDJ recombination model fitted to out-of-frame rearrangements, and the results were checked against IGoR. Hypergeometric tests were used in a later analysis to score TCR-TCR, TCR-HLA and TCR-CMV co-occurrence, with a repertoire-size bias correction applied to the TCR pairs. A later analysis estimated false discovery rates by permuting HLA or CMV assignments 20 times. In a later analysis, co-occurring TCRs were grouped using DBSCAN, with TCRdist sequence similarity added in when clustering inside HLA-allele-positive subsets. Co-occurrence clustering excluded repertoires with fewer than 30,000 or more than 120,000 public chains, plus five with anomalous nucleotide sharing. Sourced from immuneACCESS, this table was stored by TCRdb with only in-frame sequences that have V and J called. A share of the clones is absent; for the studies checked, an unresolved V gene accounts for under half, and the remainder has no known explanation. V and J calls and clone size come straight from that table; D and trimming were deduced from the DNA. The sample profile shows about 170,000 clones; about 80% of them were found once. The ten biggest clones cover about 2% of the sample.

Material for sequencing was PBMCs. The TCR originated in a young woman in good health and CMV-seropositive. The rearrangement combines TRBV6-5 with TRBJ1-1; a weak D assignment points to TRBD1 (6 bases agree). The base sequence is TGTGCCAGCAGTTACGGGGGCATGAACACTGAAGCTTTCTTT. It translates as CASSYGGMNTEAFF.